This TCR beta chain was sequenced for a study of post-analysis software for immune sequencing data. Findings and caveats of the study: Patients carried roughly five TRBV segments more frequently than controls did, and TRBV5-6, TRBV5-1 and TRBV20-1 were among them.

About this clonotype itself: What it binds is unknown.

The CDR3 is made up of 14 amino acids. Per germline, CDR1 MNHNS and CDR2 SASEGT. V lost 4 bases and J lost 4, with 13 bases in between. Presence of unique molecular identifiers characterized the TCR beta cDNA libraries. TCRdb independently ran MiXCR on the PCR reads; one entry per CDR3 protein. The sample has around 700,000 distinct CDR3 sequences, 55% to 60% seen once. The chain recombines TRBV6-1 with TRBJ2-5; D may be TRBD1 (7 bases). The sequence derives from a girl aged 2 to 9 with multiple sclerosis. Source material: blood. DNA of the CDR3: TGTGCCAGCAGTGGGCCAGGGGGGAGAGAGACCCAGTACTTC. Translating gives CASSGPGGRETQYF.